This T cell receptor beta chain was obtained from a study of siplizumab effects on memory and regulatory T cells. This clone was counted only a few times. Its target is not known. An approximately six-day coculture at 37°C was performed with the mixed lymphocyte reaction cells. Trimming stripped 4 bases from V and 1 base from J, with 8 bases between. The CDR3 has 13 residues. The V gene's germline CDR1 is SGHNT and CDR2 YYREEE (reference sequence). This table comes from immunoSEQ multiplex PCR, and its TCRdb copy is limited to in-frame clones, with some not included. The profile shows about 14,000 clones, almost 50% of them singletons. Broader study findings: Memory T cells appeared less diverse than naive cells, which seemed to contribute substantially to alloresponse. Most proliferating CD4+ or CD8+ clones, roughly 80-96%, had no naive or memory assignment.

V and J are TRBV5-4 and TRBJ1-2; a possible D gene is TRBD1 (6 bases). The source is a human donor in good health; the cells came from an allogeneic mixed lymphocyte reaction. Specimen: CFSE-low (dividing) CD4+ T cells sorted from an allogeneic mixed lymphocyte reaction. The CDR3, as DNA: TGTGCCAGCAGCCCGGACAGTAACTATGGCTACACCTTC. Its protein product is CASSPDSNYGYTF.